The rows below give T cell receptor beta chains drawn from one sample of a study of cytomegalovirus exposure and HLA in healthy donors. Assay used: immunoSEQ multiplex PCR; TCRdb lists only in-frame clones, some missing. The sample records approximately 210,000 clones, around 86% being singletons. Material: PBMCs. Receptors were obtained from a woman in her forties or fifties in good health and CMV-seropositive. The CDR3 runs from the conserved cysteine through the conserved F or W. Fields, in order: J gene, V gene, clone size, D gene, CDR3 DNA, CDR3 protein. D genes are given only for firm matches. Not all rows give a size; the values are once, few, many and, for expanded clones, a class.

j_call: TRBJ2-7
v_call: TRBV30
clone_size: .
d_call: .
cdr3_nt: TGTGCCTGGAGTATTTTGTCGACTTACTCCTACGAGCAGTACTTC
cdr3_aa: CAWSILSTYSYEQYF

j_call: TRBJ1-2
v_call: TRBV5-6
clone_size: .
d_call: TRBD1
cdr3_nt: TGTGCCAGCAGCGCCCGGGACAGGGACAGCTACACCTTC
cdr3_aa: CASSARDRDSYTF

j_call: TRBJ1-3
v_call: TRBV6-5
clone_size: .
d_call: .
cdr3_nt: TGTGCCAGCATTGGCCCGTCTGGAAACACCATATATTTT
cdr3_aa: CASIGPSGNTIYF

j_call: TRBJ1-1
v_call: TRBV5-5
clone_size: .
d_call: .
cdr3_nt: TGTGCCAGCAGCTCATCAGCCAGCGGTTACGCTTTCTTT
cdr3_aa: CASSSSASGYAFF

j_call: TRBJ1-2
v_call: TRBV9
clone_size: .
d_call: TRBD1
cdr3_nt: TGTGCCAGCAGCGGGGGGACAGGGTTATTCTATGGCTACACCTTC
cdr3_aa: CASSGGTGLFYGYTF

j_call: TRBJ1-5
v_call: TRBV27
clone_size: .
d_call: .
cdr3_nt: TGTGCCAGCAGCCCATGGCAGGGTACGGGCAATCAGCCCCAGCATTTT
cdr3_aa: CASSPWQGTGNQPQHF

j_call: TRBJ2-5
v_call: TRBV29-1
clone_size: .
d_call: .
cdr3_nt: TGCAGCGTGCTGAGGGACCAAGAGACCCAGTACTTC
cdr3_aa: CSVLRDQETQYF

j_call: TRBJ1-4
v_call: TRBV7-9
clone_size: .
d_call: TRBD1
cdr3_nt: TGTGCCAGCAGCGCACCAGGGGGCGGTGAAAAACTGTTTTTT
cdr3_aa: CASSAPGGGEKLFF

j_call: TRBJ2-7
v_call: TRBV11-2
clone_size: .
d_call: .
cdr3_nt: TGTGCCAGCACCGACCCAGGCGGGCGTGAAATCTACGAGCAGTACTTC
cdr3_aa: CASTDPGGREIYEQYF

j_call: TRBJ1-1
v_call: TRBV20-1
clone_size: .
d_call: .
cdr3_nt: TGCAGTGCTTTTATAAACACTGAAGCTTTCTTT
cdr3_aa: CSAFINTEAFF

j_call: TRBJ2-3
v_call: TRBV2
clone_size: .
d_call: .
cdr3_nt: TGTGCCAGCAGGCCAGGGCGAGATACGCAGTATTTT
cdr3_aa: CASRPGRDTQYF

j_call: TRBJ2-5
v_call: TRBV5-1
clone_size: .
d_call: TRBD2
cdr3_nt: TGCGCCAGCAGCTTGACGCTAGCGGGGCCCGAGACCCAGTACTTC
cdr3_aa: CASSLTLAGPETQYF

j_call: TRBJ1-2
v_call: TRBV4-1
clone_size: .
d_call: TRBD1
cdr3_nt: TGCGCCAGCAGCCAAGATTTCTCACAGGGGTATGGCTACACCTTC
cdr3_aa: CASSQDFSQGYGYTF

j_call: TRBJ1-1
v_call: TRBV29-1
clone_size: .
d_call: TRBD1
cdr3_nt: TGCAGCGTTGAAGTCCGGACAGGTAGGCGATACTTTGAAGCTTTCTTT
cdr3_aa: CSVEVRTGRRYFEAFF

j_call: TRBJ1-6
v_call: TRBV5-1
clone_size: .
d_call: .
cdr3_nt: TGCGCCAGCAGCTTGTATCGCTCTCGGGGGGACTATAATTCACCCCTCCACTTT
cdr3_aa: CASSLYRSRGDYNSPLHF

j_call: TRBJ2-1
v_call: TRBV5-5
clone_size: .
d_call: .
cdr3_nt: TGTGCCAGCACCCATGGGGCAGGGGGGTACAATGAGCAGTTCTTC
cdr3_aa: CASTHGAGGYNEQFF

j_call: TRBJ1-1
v_call: TRBV28
clone_size: once
d_call: TRBD1
cdr3_nt: TGTGCCAGCAGTTTCCCCCGGGACAGGGGGATGAACACTGAAGCTTTCTTT
cdr3_aa: CASSFPRDRGMNTEAFF

j_call: TRBJ1-2
v_call: TRBV6-6
clone_size: .
d_call: TRBD1
cdr3_nt: TGTGCCAGCAGTCGCCCCATCCGACAGGGGGGATATGGCTACACCTTC
cdr3_aa: CASSRPIRQGGYGYTF